The clone carrying this TCR beta chain was counted once. This sample is part of a study of blood T cell repertoires in COVID-19. Study as a whole: Samples representing acute and convalescent COVID-19 were sourced from the United States, Italy and Spain. Sources were T cells, B-cell-depleted T cells, or PBMCs; the material itself was cDNA or gDNA.

Recovered participants had two consecutive negative NP/OP PCR tests, healthcare professional clearance, or symptom resolution. Source study methods: For nucleated cells, counts were estimated from reference gene primer amplification. The method was immunoSEQ multiplex PCR; TCRdb's version includes in-frame clones alone and lacks a portion of them. D and trimming were read from the DNA, whereas the V and J calls and clone size are those reported in that table. This repertoire shows 200,000 to 250,000 clones, about 87% found once; its top ten account for roughly 1.6%. CDR1 is MGHRA, CDR2 YSYEKL, per germline. The CDR3 loop spans 13 amino acids. Trimming removed 4 bases at V and 3 bases at J, with 10 bases between.

This TCR was recovered from a woman between 45 and 65 years old who had recovered from COVID-19. V and J are TRBV4-1 and TRBJ2-7; D remains unclear. The sample was PBMCs or T cells enriched from blood (not recorded which). CDR3 sequence: CASSPTEDYEQYF. The CDR3, as DNA: TGCGCCAGCAGCCCTACCGAGGACTACGAGCAGTACTTC.